This TCR beta chain was retrieved from a study of T cells in Graves' hyperthyroidism and ophthalmopathy. As for this clonotype: One end of the junction varies from germline; a read error may be responsible.

Blood from later-ophthalmopathy patients was taken at first hyperthyroidism diagnosis. Amplification targeted TCR beta CDR3 regions from RNA transcripts. TCR CDR3 regions were first amplified by RT-PCR with HTBI primers. From the multiplex PCR reads, TCRdb called clonotypes with MiXCR, one entry per CDR3 protein. The sample shows over 200,000 distinct CDR3 sequences, about 15% of them seen only once. The CDR3 length is 16 residues. Germline V CDR1 and CDR2: DFQATT, SNEGSKA (reference sequence). The TCR originated in a woman aged 40-49 years with Graves' hyperthyroidism that later progressed to Graves' ophthalmopathy. The chain combines TRBV20-1 with TRBJ2-7; the match to TRBD1 covers 9 bases. What was sequenced was blood. The CDR3 sequence: CSAQSGPGQGSYKQYF. Here the CDR3 DNA reads TGCAGTGCCCAGTCCGGACCGGGACAGGGCTCCTACAAGCAGTACTTC.